The TCR beta chain under discussion was sequenced for a study of T cell repertoires in cytomegalovirus infection. Findings of the study overall: In two of eight donors, the top clonotype was HLA-C-restricted CMV-specific.

Many counts were recorded for this clonotype. Antigen unknown. TCRdb ran MiXCR on the reads and lists one entry per CDR3 protein. This sample has some 77,000 distinct CDR3 sequences; less than 4.5% occur once, and the top ten carry around 4.9%. Trimming took 6 bases from V and 4 from J; bases not matched to a gene: 4. The CDR3 length is 13 residues. The germline V gene has CDR1 MDHEN and CDR2 SYDVKM. The V and J genes are TRBV28 and TRBJ1-1; 8 bases align to TRBD1. Sequenced sample: PBMCs. The TCR originated in a human donor in good health (CMV status not recorded). Some clones in this sample may be carry-over from other donors' samples. CDR3 nucleotides: TGTGCCAGCAGCCGGACAGGGCTCACTGAAGCTTTCTTT. The encoded protein is CASSRTGLTEAFF. Using reference TRBV28 and TRBJ1-1 for the parts outside the CDR3, the full variable domain is DVKVTQSSRYLVKRTGEKVFLECVQDMDHENMFWYRQDPGLGLRLIYFSYDVKMKEKGDIPEGYSVSREKKERFSLILESASTNQTSMYLCASSRTGLTEAFFGQGTRLTVV.